This TCR beta chain is drawn from a study of blood T cell repertoires in COVID-19. Background on the study: Acute-phase and convalescent COVID-19 samples originated in the United States, Italy and Spain. From T cells, B-cell-depleted T cells, or PBMCs came the material, which was cDNA or gDNA.

Germline assignment: CDR1 SGHRS and CDR2 YFSETQ. Deletions cut 3 bases from V and 1 base from J, with 10 bases between. The CDR3 is 14 residues long. Per the original data handling: Reference gene primers were amplified, and this amplification served to estimate nucleated cell counts. Generated by immunoSEQ multiplex PCR, the TCRdb table keeps only in-frame clones and is missing some. V and J calls and clone size are those listed in that table; D and trimming were worked out from the DNA. In the table there are approximately 100,000 clones, about 80% of which are singletons. The clonotype originates from a man in his 70s with acute or convalescent COVID-19. Material for sequencing was peripheral blood. This chain joins TRBV5-1 and TRBJ2-5, with unresolved D. CDR3 bases: TGCGCCAGCAGCTCCAGGCCCGGCCAAGAGACCCAGTACTTC. Amino acid sequence: CASSSRPGQETQYF.